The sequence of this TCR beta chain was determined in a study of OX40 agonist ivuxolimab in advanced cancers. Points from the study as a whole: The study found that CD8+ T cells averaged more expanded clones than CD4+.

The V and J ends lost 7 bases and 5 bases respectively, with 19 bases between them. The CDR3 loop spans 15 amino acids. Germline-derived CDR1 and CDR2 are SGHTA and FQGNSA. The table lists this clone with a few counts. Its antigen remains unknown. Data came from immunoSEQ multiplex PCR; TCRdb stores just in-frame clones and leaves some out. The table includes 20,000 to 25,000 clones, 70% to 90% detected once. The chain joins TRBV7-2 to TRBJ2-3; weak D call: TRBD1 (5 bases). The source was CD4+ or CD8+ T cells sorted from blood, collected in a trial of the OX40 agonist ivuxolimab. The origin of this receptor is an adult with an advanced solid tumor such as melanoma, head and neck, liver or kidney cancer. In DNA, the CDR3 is TGTGCCAGCAAGATCTCTCTTTCAGGGTTAGATACGCAGTATTTT. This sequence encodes CASKISLSGLDTQYF. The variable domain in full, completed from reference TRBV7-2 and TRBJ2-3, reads GAGVSQSPSNKVTEKGKDVELRCDPISGHTALYWYRQSLGQGLEFLIYFQGNSAPDKSGLPSDRFSAERTGGSVSTLTIQRTQQEDSAVYLCASKISLSGLDTQYFGPGTRLTVL.